Only a few counts were recorded for the clone carrying this TCR beta chain. The antigen remains unidentified. This entry belongs to a study of vaccination effects on CD4 cells after COVID-19. Study in general: The post-vaccine samples were taken, at the median, 72 days after the second dose.

Sequenced by immunoSEQ multiplex PCR; TCRdb stores in-frame clones only, minus some. The profile shows tens of thousands of clones, around 70% of them singletons. Investigators separated out CD4+ T cells once about 10 days of culture had passed. Every participant took two doses of the BNT162b2 or mRNA-1273 vaccine. Source: CD4+ T cells from PBMCs cultured without peptide, taken after COVID-19 vaccination. This TCR was sampled from a human donor who received a COVID-19 vaccine.

The DNA for the CDR3 is TGTGCCAGCTCACCCGGGACAGGGGCTTTCGATGGCTACACCTTC. Its protein product is CASSPGTGAFDGYTF. This chain connects TRBV18 to TRBJ1-2; 10 bases align to TRBD1. The CDR3 loop spans 15 amino acids. Germline assignment: CDR1 KGHSH and CDR2 LQKENI. J lost 6 bases, V lost 3 bases, and 7 bases had no gene match.